Listed below are T cell receptor beta chains from one sample, sequenced in a study of OX40 agonist ivuxolimab in advanced cancers. Assay used: immunoSEQ multiplex PCR; TCRdb lists only in-frame clones, some missing. The sample holds about 64,000 clones, about nine tenths seen once. Sequencing was performed on CD4+ or CD8+ T cells sorted from blood, taken in a trial of the OX40 agonist ivuxolimab. These receptors were taken from an adult with an advanced solid tumor such as melanoma, head and neck, liver or kidney cancer. CDR3s include the opening cysteine and the closing phenylalanine or tryptophan. Fields, in order: D gene, V gene, clone size, J gene, CDR3 DNA, CDR3 protein. A D gene is named only where the DNA matches it firmly. A clone size is listed for some rows: how often the clone was seen (once, few, many), or a class if it is expanded.

NA	TRBV28	NA	TRBJ2-5	TGTGCCAGCAATGGCGGAGCGGAGACCCAGTACTTC	CASNGGAETQYF
NA	TRBV19	NA	TRBJ1-5	TGTGCCAGTAGTCGTACCGGGGTGGGGGAGTCTCAGCCCCAGCATTTT	CASSRTGVGESQPQHF
NA	TRBV11-2	NA	TRBJ2-1	TGTGCCAGCAGCTTAGATCCGGGGACGTACAATGAGCAGTTCTTC	CASSLDPGTYNEQFF
NA	TRBV5-1	NA	TRBJ2-7	TGCGCCAGCAGCATCGGGAGATCGGGCTACGAGCAGTACTTC	CASSIGRSGYEQYF
NA	TRBV18	NA	TRBJ2-5	TGTGCCAGCTCACCCCCAGTCGGGACTTTAGAGACCCAGTACTTC	CASSPPVGTLETQYF
TRBD2	TRBV27	NA	TRBJ2-1	TGTGCCAGTGGCAGAGAGGGCGGGAGGCCCTCCTACAATGAGCAGTTCTTC	CASGREGGRPSYNEQFF
NA	TRBV6-6	NA	TRBJ2-5	TGTGCCAGCAGCCGGGACTTCTTGTACCAAGAGACCCAGTACTTC	CASSRDFLYQETQYF
NA	TRBV6-6	few	TRBJ2-5	TGTGCCAGCAGTTACAGGGAGACCCAGTACTTC	CASSYRETQYF
NA	TRBV11-2	NA	TRBJ2-7	TGTGCCAGCAGCCAGGACATCTACGAGCAGTACTTC	CASSQDIYEQYF
NA	TRBV6-1	NA	TRBJ1-5	TGTGCCAGCAGTACAAGCAATCAGCCCCAGCATTTT	CASSTSNQPQHF
NA	TRBV7-2	NA	TRBJ2-7	TGTGCCAGCAGCTTAGCGATTCAGGACATATTTCACTTC	CASSLAIQDIFHF
NA	TRBV7-9	few	TRBJ1-2	TGTGCCAGCAGCCGCGACTTGTTCTCTAACTATGGCTACACCTTC	CASSRDLFSNYGYTF
TRBD1	TRBV5-6	once	TRBJ2-5	TGTGCCAGCAGCCCGACAGGGGCGGAGACCCAGTACTTC	CASSPTGAETQYF
NA	TRBV9	NA	TRBJ1-1	TGTGCCAGCAGCGTAGAAAGGGAATCACGGCGCTGGGGTGAAGCTTTCTTT	CASSVERESRRWGEAFF
NA	TRBV28	NA	TRBJ2-1	TGTGCCAGCTCTAACTTTTATGAGCAGTTCTTC	CASSNFYEQFF
NA	TRBV7-9	NA	TRBJ1-3	TGTGCCAGCAGCTCAGCGGGACAAGCTGGAAACACCATATATTTT	CASSSAGQAGNTIYF
NA	TRBV5-8	NA	TRBJ1-5	TGTGCCAGCAGCGCACAAGTCAATCAGCCCCAGCATTTT	CASSAQVNQPQHF
NA	TRBV6-5	NA	TRBJ2-7	TGTGCCAGCGCGGGACTTTTCTACGAGCAGTACTTC	CASAGLFYEQYF
NA	TRBV2	NA	TRBJ2-5	TGTGCCAGCAGTCGGGACGGAAAAGAGACCCAGTACTTC	CASSRDGKETQYF
TRBD1	TRBV19	NA	TRBJ2-7	TGTGCCAGTAGCCTGGACAGGGGCGACGAGCAGTACTTC	CASSLDRGDEQYF
NA	TRBV6-1	NA	TRBJ2-7	TGTGCCAGCAGTGAACCCGGGCCTCCCTCCTACGAGCAGTACTTC	CASSEPGPPSYEQYF
NA	TRBV5-1	NA	TRBJ2-5	TGCGCCAGCAGCTTGACCCCGATGGCCGGGGCTAATCCGCAAGAGACCCAGTACTTC	CASSLTPMAGANPQETQYF
NA	TRBV21-1	NA	TRBJ2-5	TGTGCCAGCAGCAAAGCCGCTAGCGGGAGTAGGATATACGAGACCCAGTACTTC	CASSKAASGSRIYETQYF
NA	TRBV6-6	NA	TRBJ1-2	TGTGCCAGCAGGACATGGGGGGGCGGCTACACCTTC	CASRTWGGGYTF
NA	TRBV27	NA	TRBJ2-2	TGTGCCAGCAGTTTACGGTTGACGAACACCGGGGAGCTGTTTTTT	CASSLRLTNTGELFF
NA	TRBV23-1	NA	TRBJ2-3	TGCGCCAGCAGTCAATCCCACTCACAATCCACAGATACGCAGTATTTT	CASSQSHSQSTDTQYF
TRBD1	TRBV4-1	once	TRBJ2-1	TGCGCCAGCGGCTCAACTTACCTCACAGGGGGGAATGAGCAGTTCTTC	CASGSTYLTGGNEQFF
NA	TRBV6-5	NA	TRBJ2-7	TGTGCCAGCAGTTACTCGTTACACCTTCGGCACGAGCAGTACTTC	CASSYSLHLRHEQYF
TRBD2	TRBV27	NA	TRBJ2-7	TGTGCCAGCAGCATGGGACTAGCGACTGAGCAGTACTTC	CASSMGLATEQYF